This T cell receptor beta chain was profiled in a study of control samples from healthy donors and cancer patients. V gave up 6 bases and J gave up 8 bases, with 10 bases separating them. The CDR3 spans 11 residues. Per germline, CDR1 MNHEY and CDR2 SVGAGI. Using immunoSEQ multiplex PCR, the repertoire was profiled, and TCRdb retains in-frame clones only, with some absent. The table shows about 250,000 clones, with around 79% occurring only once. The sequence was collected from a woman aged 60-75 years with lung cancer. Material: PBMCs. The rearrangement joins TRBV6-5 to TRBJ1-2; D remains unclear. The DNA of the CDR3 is TGTGCCAGCAGCACCCTTCTCGGCTACACCTTC. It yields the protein CASSTLLGYTF.